This T cell receptor beta chain was retrieved from a study of blood T cell repertoires in COVID-19. V was pared by 4 bases and J by 4 bases, with 9 bases of the junction left unmatched. Germline lookup yields CDR1 SQVTM and CDR2 ANQGSEA. The CDR3 is made up of 14 amino acids. Assay used: immunoSEQ multiplex PCR; TCRdb lists only in-frame clones, some missing. The table shows 20,000 to 30,000 clones, with 90% occurring only once. The specimen sequenced was peripheral blood. The sequence came from a human donor in a cohort sampled during active COVID-19. V gene TRBV29-1 combines with J gene TRBJ2-7; 8 positions agree with TRBD1. CDR3 amino acids: CSVAGLRGQYEQYF. CDR3 nucleotides: TGCAGCGTTGCGGGCCTCAGGGGGCAATACGAGCAGTACTTC.